One sample yielded the 30 T cell receptor beta chains listed below, sequenced in a study of regulatory T cells in long-lasting Graves disease. To make TCR beta libraries, researchers used iRepertoire HTBI primers and Arm-PCR of CDR3 regions. MiXCR, applied by TCRdb to the multiplex PCR reads, yields one record per CDR3 protein. The table shows about half a million distinct CDR3 sequences, with more than 10% occurring only once. The time point denotes: newly diagnosed GD, antithyroid drugs for less than 3 months. With RNA extracted from PBMCs as input, the TCR library was made. These sequences were also reported in another study, on T cells in Graves' hyperthyroidism and ophthalmopathy.

Sequenced material: peripheral blood mononuclear cells (PBMCs), taken at new diagnosis, from a patient treated with antithyroid drugs. These receptors originate from a woman in her thirties with Graves disease.

This chain joins TRBV19 and TRBJ1-1, with D hard to call. Germline V gives CDR1 LNHDA, CDR2 SQIVND (reference sequence). The ends were cut back, 3 bases at V and 1 base at J, with 6 bases in the middle. CDR3 length equals 13 residues. The CDR3 spells CASSIFGNTEAFF. As DNA, the CDR3 is TGTGCCAGTAGTATTTTTGGGAACACTGAAGCTTTCTTT.

This clonotype showed up many times. The chain combines TRBV2 with TRBJ1-1; 9 positions match TRBD1. This CDR3 is 17 amino acids long. Germline CDR1 and CDR2: SNHLY and FYNNEI. V shed 6 bases and J 0 bases; nucleotides not matched to a gene: 11. The chain's CDR3 is CASRPMDRGKMNTEAFF. The CDR3 DNA is TGTGCCAGCAGGCCCATGGACAGGGGTAAAATGAACACTGAAGCTTTCTTT.

Many counts were recorded for this clonotype. V and J are TRBV2 and TRBJ1-1; D unclear. Germline CDR1 is SNHLY and CDR2 is FYNNEI. The CDR3 totals 12 residues. V dropped 6 bases and J dropped 1 base, with 6 bases sitting between them. CDR3 in DNA: TGTGCCAGCAGACAGCGGAACACTGAAGCTTTCTTT. Amino acids: CASRQRNTEAFF. The full variable domain, its missing parts supplied by reference TRBV2 and TRBJ1-1, is EPEVTQTPSHQVTQMGQEVILRCVPISNHLYFYWYRQILGQKVEFLVSFYNNEISEKSEIFDDQFSVERPDGSNFTLKIRSTKLEDSAMYFCASRQRNTEAFFGQGTRLTVV.

This chain connects TRBV19 to TRBJ1-3; D call uncertain. The CDR3 runs to 13 residues. Germline CDR1 and CDR2: LNHDA and SQIVND (reference sequence). V was shortened by 5 bases and J by 6 bases, with 11 bases between the two germline ends. The CDR3 here is CASSPRLENTIYF. CDR3 DNA: TGTGCCAGTAGTCCCCGACTGGAAAACACCATATATTTT.

The sample holds many counts of this clonotype. The chain employs TRBV6-1 and TRBJ1-1; 7 bases line up with TRBD1. Germline values: CDR1 MNHNS, CDR2 SASEGT. CDR3 length: 13 residues. The ends lost 9 bases at V and 0 bases at J; junction bases unmatched: 4. CDR3 DNA: TGTGCCAGTCGGGACAGAATGAACACTGAAGCTTTCTTT. Protein: CASRDRMNTEAFF.

This clonotype appeared many times. This sequence joins TRBV28 and TRBJ2-7; D is ambiguous. V dropped 4 bases and J dropped 4 bases, with 20 bases sitting between them. The CDR3 is 16 amino acids. The germline CDR1 and CDR2 sequences are MDHEN and SYDVKM. Written as DNA, the CDR3 is TGTGCCAGCAGTTCCGCCAATGCCCCGAGACTGTACGAGCAGTACTTC. Encoded protein: CASSSANAPRLYEQYF.

This chain joins TRBV6-5 and TRBJ1-4; possible D gene TRBD1, 5 bases. The CDR3 is made up of 15 amino acids. V was clipped by 0 bases and J by 6 bases, with 11 bases between them. CDR1 and CDR2 (germline): MNHEY, SVGAGI. The CDR3 DNA sequence: TGTGCCAGCAGTTACTCGCGTGGGGGAGATGAAAAACTGTTTTTT. Protein sequence: CASSYSRGGDEKLFF.

The chain carries TRBV5-1 and TRBJ2-1; D perhaps matches TRBD2 (5 bases). With 4 bases removed from V and 5 bases from J, the gap between germline ends came to 13 bases. Per the germline V gene, CDR1 is SGHRS and CDR2 is YFSETQ. CDR3 length: 14 residues. CDR3 residues: CASSDPAGDNEQFF. Written as DNA, the CDR3 is TGCGCCAGCAGCGATCCCGCGGGTGACAATGAGCAGTTCTTC.

This clonotype was counted many times. The rearrangement joins TRBV7-2 to TRBJ2-7; a weak D match, TRBD2 (6 bases). The CDR3 contains 15 residues. Germline CDR1 and CDR2: SGHTA and FQGNSA. V gave up 3 bases and J gave up 0 bases, with 12 bases separating them. The CDR3 here is CASSFGRESSYEQYF. DNA of the CDR3: TGTGCCAGCAGCTTTGGACGGGAGAGCTCCTACGAGCAGTACTTC.

This clonotype has a count of ten or more. One end of the junction is discordant with germline, which a read error may explain. The chain uses TRBV18 and TRBJ2-2; perhaps TRBD2 as D (5 bases). Germline CDR1 KGHSH, CDR2 LQKENI. The CDR3 length is 14 residues. The CDR3: CASSPIGNTRELFF. The CDR3, as DNA: TGTGCCAGCTCACCAATCGGGAACACCAGGGAGCTGTTTTTT.

The rearrangement uses TRBV3-1 and TRBJ1-2; possibly TRBD1 for D (5 bases). Germline CDR1 LGHDT, CDR2 YNNKEL (reference sequence). The CDR3 loop spans 14 amino acids. The germline V and J ends were trimmed by 5 bases and 1 base, with 11 bases remaining between them. The DNA for the CDR3 is TGTGCCAGCAGCTACCGGGACGGTAACTATGGCTACACCTTC. Translating it yields CASSYRDGNYGYTF.

This clonotype was counted ten times or more. The CDR3 DNA reads as TGTGCCAGCCCCACTAGGGACACCGGGGAGCTGTTTTTT. As protein: CASPTRDTGELFF. This rearrangement joins TRBV18 to TRBJ2-2; possibly TRBD2 for D (5 bases). The CDR3 spans 13 residues. V lost 8 bases, J lost 3 bases, and 10 bases lay in between. The germline CDR1 and CDR2 sequences are KGHSH and LQKENI.

With respect to this clonotype: Since a much larger clone is just one base distant, this may be a read error. The genes are TRBV30 and TRBJ1-4; D gene unclear. V dropped 5 bases and J dropped 2 bases, with 18 bases sitting between them. Germline CDR1 and CDR2: GTSNPN and SVGIG (reference sequence). CDR3 length equals 16 residues. CDR3 coding DNA: TGTGCCTGGGGTATCTCAAGACCATTCACTAATGAAAAACTGTTTTTT. Protein product: CAWGISRPFTNEKLFF.

The sample holds many counts of this clonotype. DNA for the CDR3: TGCGCCGGACGTGAGGCAGCGGGGGACACAGATACGCAGTATTTT. Translated, it gives CAGREAAGDTDTQYF. This rearrangement joins TRBV5-1 to TRBJ2-3; 8 bases fit TRBD2. This CDR3 has 15 amino acids. J gave up 2 bases and V 10 bases, and 12 bases lay outside the gene matches. Germline CDR1 reads SGHRS; CDR2 reads YFSETQ.

The chain employs TRBV27 and TRBJ1-3, with 7 bases fitting TRBD1. Unmatched junction bases numbered 9, after V lost 8 bases and J lost 2 bases. The CDR3 extends over 15 amino acids. From germline, CDR1 is MNHEY and CDR2 SMNVEV (reference sequence). The CDR3, as DNA: TGTGCCAGCGGTCGACAGGGAGTAGCTGGAAACACCATATATTTT. It encodes CASGRQGVAGNTIYF.

The chain recombines TRBV20-1 with TRBJ2-3; D might be TRBD2 (8 bases). Trimming shortened V by 1 base and J by 4 bases, and 15 bases separated the two germline ends. The CDR3 covers 15 residues. From germline, CDR1 is DFQATT and CDR2 SNEGSKA (reference sequence). CDR3 sequence: CSARGGGGRSDTQYF. CDR3 in DNA: TGCAGTGCTAGAGGAGGGGGCGGGAGGTCAGATACGCAGTATTTT.

Concerning this clonotype: A much bigger clone sits one base away, suggesting this may be a read error. J is TRBJ2-3 and V is TRBV2; the D is unclear. The V end lost 9 bases, the J end lost 4 bases, and 14 bases lay between the germline ends. The CDR3 contains 13 residues. From germline, CDR1 is SNHLY and CDR2 FYNNEI. The CDR3 DNA reads TGTGCCAGTCTAGTGTGGGTCCCAGATACGCAGTATTTT. Translation: CASLVWVPDTQYF. The full variable domain, its missing parts supplied by reference TRBV2 and TRBJ2-3, is EPEVTQTPSHQVTQMGQEVILRCVPISNHLYFYWYRQILGQKVEFLVSFYNNEISEKSEIFDDQFSVERPDGSNFTLKIRSTKLEDSAMYFCASLVWVPDTQYFGPGTRLTVL.

Many counts were recorded for this clonotype. The rearrangement uses TRBV7-2 and TRBJ2-7, with 14 bases fitting TRBD2. Looked up from germline, CDR1 is SGHTA and CDR2 is FQGNSA. The CDR3 is 15 residues long. V was pared by 5 bases and J by 7 bases, with 7 bases of the junction left unmatched. In DNA form, the CDR3 reads TGTGCCAGCAGCCCCCGACTAGCGGGAGGGGGAGAGCAGTACTTC. Its protein product is CASSPRLAGGGEQYF.

This clonotype was counted ten times or more. The chain carries TRBV6-5 and TRBJ1-1; D gene ambiguous. This CDR3 has 15 amino acids. Germline CDR1 MNHEY, CDR2 SVGAGI. Trimming shortened V by 4 bases and J by 1 base, and 13 bases separated the two germline ends. The CDR3 region has the DNA TGTGCCAGCAGTTCCCCCCACCATGGGAACACTGAAGCTTTCTTT. It translates to CASSSPHHGNTEAFF.

This clonotype came up a few times. The chain links TRBV29-1 to TRBJ1-2; 11 bases align to TRBD1. CDR1 is SQVTM and CDR2 is ANQGSEA in the germline V gene. Germline trimming cut 3 bases from V and 4 bases from J; bases unmatched to any gene: 7. The CDR3 runs to 15 residues. The CDR3 bases are TGCAGCGTTGACGGGGACAGGGGGTACGGCTATGGCTACACCTTC. This codes for CSVDGDRGYGYGYTF.

The chain combines TRBV18 with TRBJ1-1, with 7 bases matching TRBD1. The CDR3 loop spans 16 amino acids. The germline CDR1 and CDR2 sequences are KGHSH and LQKENI. The trim removed 6 bases at V and 0 bases at J, leaving 10 bases unmatched. CDR3 coding DNA: TGTGCCAGCTCTCCCGAGACAGGGCGTATGAACACTGAAGCTTTCTTT. This sequence encodes CASSPETGRMNTEAFF.

This clonotype was seen a handful of times. Compared with germline, one end of the junction differs, possibly owing to a read error. The V and J genes are TRBV27 and TRBJ1-1; D is unclear. Germline V gene sequence: CDR1 MNHEY, CDR2 SMNVEV (reference sequence). This CDR3 has 14 residues. As DNA, the CDR3 is TGTGCCAGCAGTTCGGGTTCCATGAACACTGAAGCTTCCTTT. Amino acid sequence: CASSSGSMNTEASF.

Points on this clonotype: A much larger clone lies a single base off, so this may be a read error. This rearrangement joins TRBV7-9 to TRBJ2-3; 7 bases map to TRBD2. The CDR3 extends over 18 amino acids. V dropped 0 bases and J dropped 1; count of bases not matched to a gene: 10. CDR1 SEHNR and CDR2 FQNEAQ come from the germline V gene (reference sequence). CDR3 region: CASSLAGGGLAGTDTQYF. CDR3 in DNA: TGTGCCAGCAGCTTAGCAGGTGGCGGCCTAGCGGGCACAGATACGCAGTATTTT.

The table lists this clonotype with many counts. The rearrangement uses TRBV30 and TRBJ2-7; TRBD2 matches at 9 bases. This CDR3 has 17 residues. Germline assignment: CDR1 GTSNPN and CDR2 SVGIG (reference sequence). The junction had 11 bases not matched to a gene; V was cut back by 0 bases and J by 2 bases. The CDR3 protein is CAWSVPPRLAATYEQYF. CDR3 DNA: TGTGCCTGGAGTGTACCCCCCCGACTAGCGGCCACCTACGAGCAGTACTTC.

This clonotype was picked up a small number of times. The chain employs TRBV4-2 and TRBJ2-3; 8 bases agree with TRBD2. After removal of 2 bases from V and 0 bases from J, the junction contained 7 bases not matched to a gene. CDR3 size: 17 residues. Germline loops: CDR1 LGHNA, CDR2 YNFKEQ. The CDR3 here is CASSQPWVAGSTDTQYF. DNA of the CDR3: TGTGCCAGCAGCCAACCTTGGGTAGCGGGAAGCACAGATACGCAGTATTTT.

This clonotype was counted between two and nine times. The J gene is TRBJ2-7, the V gene TRBV27, with TRBD1 identical over 7 bases. V dropped 3 bases and J dropped 4; count of bases not matched to a gene: 6. The CDR3 covers 14 residues. The germline V gene has CDR1 MNHEY and CDR2 SMNVEV (reference sequence). CDR3 region: CASSFGTDSYEQYF. The CDR3 DNA is TGTGCCAGCAGTTTCGGGACAGACTCTTACGAGCAGTACTTC.

This clonotype was observed many times. The V call is TRBV27, the J call TRBJ2-3; maybe TRBD2 (6 bases). The V end lost 5 bases, the J end lost 0 bases, and 15 bases lay between the germline ends. The CDR3 sequence is 16 residues long. CDR1 is MNHEY and CDR2 is SMNVEV in the germline V gene (reference sequence). The CDR3 region has the DNA TGTGCCAGCAGTCTAACCGAGGGAGGAAGCACAGATACGCAGTATTTT. Translated: CASSLTEGGSTDTQYF.

This clonotype was found many times. This sequence joins TRBV24-1 and TRBJ2-1; D may be TRBD2 (6 bases). V dropped 5 bases and J dropped 5 bases, with 15 bases sitting between them. This CDR3 has 15 amino acids. Germline V lookup: CDR1 KGHDR, CDR2 SFDVKD. CDR3 DNA sequence: TGTGCCACCAGTGGGAGGGTCAGGGAAGACAATGAGCAGTTCTTC. This codes for CATSGRVREDNEQFF.

In this sample, this clonotype turned up many times. The rearrangement joins TRBV2 to TRBJ2-7; D tentatively reads TRBD1 or TRBD2 (5 bases each). V was cut by 11 bases and J by 3 bases, with 17 bases left in between. Germline CDR1 SNHLY, CDR2 FYNNEI. CDR3 length: 13 amino acids. This CDR3 reads CAGIRDGHYEQYF. CDR3 nucleotide sequence: TGTGCCGGCATTAGGGACGGGCACTACGAGCAGTACTTC.

This clonotype was counted only a few times. V is TRBV4-1 and J is TRBJ1-4; no firm D call. V lost 1 base and J lost 10, with 13 bases in between. The CDR3 has 14 residues. Per the germline V gene, CDR1 is MGHRA and CDR2 is YSYEKL. The chain's CDR3 is CASSQVGQVGKLFF. The CDR3 DNA is TGCGCCAGCAGCCAAGTAGGTCAGGTGGGAAAACTGTTTTTT.